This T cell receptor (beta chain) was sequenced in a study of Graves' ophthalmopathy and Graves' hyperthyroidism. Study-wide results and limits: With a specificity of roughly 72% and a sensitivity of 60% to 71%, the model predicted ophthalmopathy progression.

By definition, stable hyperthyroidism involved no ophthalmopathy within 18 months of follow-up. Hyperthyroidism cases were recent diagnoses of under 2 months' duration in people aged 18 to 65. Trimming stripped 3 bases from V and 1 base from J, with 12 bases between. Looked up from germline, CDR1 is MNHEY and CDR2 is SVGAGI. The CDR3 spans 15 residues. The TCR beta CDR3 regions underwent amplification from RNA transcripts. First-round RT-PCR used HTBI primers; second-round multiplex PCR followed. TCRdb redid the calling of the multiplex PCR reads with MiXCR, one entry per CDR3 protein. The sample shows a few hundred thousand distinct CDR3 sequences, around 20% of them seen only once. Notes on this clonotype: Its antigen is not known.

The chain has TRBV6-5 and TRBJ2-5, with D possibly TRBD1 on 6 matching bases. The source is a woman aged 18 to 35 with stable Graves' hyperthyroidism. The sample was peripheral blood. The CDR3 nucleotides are TGTGCCAGCAGTTATCCCAGGGGACCCCAAGAGACCCAGTACTTC. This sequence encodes CASSYPRGPQETQYF.